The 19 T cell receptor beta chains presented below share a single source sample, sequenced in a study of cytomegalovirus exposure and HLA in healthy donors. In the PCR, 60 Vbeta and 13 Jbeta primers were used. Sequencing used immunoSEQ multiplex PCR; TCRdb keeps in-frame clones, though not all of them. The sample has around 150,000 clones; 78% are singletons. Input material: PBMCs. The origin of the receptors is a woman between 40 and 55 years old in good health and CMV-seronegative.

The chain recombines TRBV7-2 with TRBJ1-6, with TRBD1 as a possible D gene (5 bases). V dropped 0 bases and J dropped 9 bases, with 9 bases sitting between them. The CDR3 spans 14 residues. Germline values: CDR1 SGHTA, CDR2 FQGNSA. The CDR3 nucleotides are TGTGCCAGCAGCTTAGCCGGGGGAGGTTCACCCCTCCACTTT. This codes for CASSLAGGGSPLHF.

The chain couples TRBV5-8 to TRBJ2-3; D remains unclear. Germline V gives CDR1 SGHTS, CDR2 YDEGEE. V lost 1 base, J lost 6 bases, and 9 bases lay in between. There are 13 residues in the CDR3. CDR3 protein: CASSLRSRDTQYF. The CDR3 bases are TGTGCCAGCAGCTTGAGGTCGAGGGATACGCAGTATTTT.

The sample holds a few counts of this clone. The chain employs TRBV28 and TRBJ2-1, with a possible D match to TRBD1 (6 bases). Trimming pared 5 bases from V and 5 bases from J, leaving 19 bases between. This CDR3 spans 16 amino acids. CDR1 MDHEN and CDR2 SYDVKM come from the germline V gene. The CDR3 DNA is TGTGCCAGCAGTCCCTCAGGGGCTCCTATTAACAATGAGCAGTTCTTC. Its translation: CASSPSGAPINNEQFF.

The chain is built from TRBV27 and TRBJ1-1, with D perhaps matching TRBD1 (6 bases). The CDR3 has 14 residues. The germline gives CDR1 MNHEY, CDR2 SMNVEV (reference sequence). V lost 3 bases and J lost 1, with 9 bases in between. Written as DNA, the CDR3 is TGTGCCAGCAGTTTTACAGGGTGGAACACTGAAGCTTTCTTT. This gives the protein CASSFTGWNTEAFF.

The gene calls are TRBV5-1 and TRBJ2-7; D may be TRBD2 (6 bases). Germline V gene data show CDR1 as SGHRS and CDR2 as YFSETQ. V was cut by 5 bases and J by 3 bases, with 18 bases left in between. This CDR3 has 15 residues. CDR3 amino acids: CASREGQAVLYEQYF. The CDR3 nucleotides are TGCGCCAGCAGGGAGGGGCAGGCAGTGCTCTACGAGCAGTACTTC.

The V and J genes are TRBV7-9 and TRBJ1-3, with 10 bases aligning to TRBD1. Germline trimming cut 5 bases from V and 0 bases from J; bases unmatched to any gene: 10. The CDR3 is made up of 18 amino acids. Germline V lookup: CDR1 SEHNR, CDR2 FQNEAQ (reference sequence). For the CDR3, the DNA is TGTGCCAGCAGCCGATCACTTGGACAGGGGGGCTCTGGAAACACCATATATTTT. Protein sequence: CASSRSLGQGGSGNTIYF.

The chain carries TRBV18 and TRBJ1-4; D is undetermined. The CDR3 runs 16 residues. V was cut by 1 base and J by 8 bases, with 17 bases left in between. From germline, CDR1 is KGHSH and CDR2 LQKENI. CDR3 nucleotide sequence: TGTGCCAGCTCACCACGTTTCGGCCGGGAAGGGGAAAAACTGTTTTTT. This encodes CASSPRFGREGEKLFF.

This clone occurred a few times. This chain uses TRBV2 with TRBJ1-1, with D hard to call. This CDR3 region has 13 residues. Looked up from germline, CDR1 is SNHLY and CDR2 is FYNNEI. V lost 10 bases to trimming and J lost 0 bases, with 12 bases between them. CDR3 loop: CANLRFMNTEAFF. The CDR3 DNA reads TGTGCCAATCTGAGATTCATGAACACTGAAGCTTTCTTT.

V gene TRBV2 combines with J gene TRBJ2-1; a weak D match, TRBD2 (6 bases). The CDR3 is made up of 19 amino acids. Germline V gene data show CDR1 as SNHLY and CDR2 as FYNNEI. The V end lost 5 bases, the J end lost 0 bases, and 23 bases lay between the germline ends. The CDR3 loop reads CASSTKTELAQSSYNEQFF. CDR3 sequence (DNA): TGTGCCAGCAGTACAAAGACCGAACTAGCCCAGAGCTCCTACAATGAGCAGTTCTTC.

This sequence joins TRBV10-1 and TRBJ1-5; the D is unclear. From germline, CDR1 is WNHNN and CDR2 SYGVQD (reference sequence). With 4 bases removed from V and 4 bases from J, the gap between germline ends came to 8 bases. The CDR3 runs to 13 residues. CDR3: CASSVGPNQPQHF. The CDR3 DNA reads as TGCGCCAGCAGTGTTGGGCCGAATCAGCCCCAGCATTTT.

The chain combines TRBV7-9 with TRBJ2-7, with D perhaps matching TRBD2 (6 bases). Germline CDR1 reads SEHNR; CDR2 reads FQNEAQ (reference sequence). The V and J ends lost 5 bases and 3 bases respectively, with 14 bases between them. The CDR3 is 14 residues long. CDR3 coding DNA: TGTGCCAGCAGCCCCGGGGGTCACAACTACGAGCAGTACTTC. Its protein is CASSPGGHNYEQYF.

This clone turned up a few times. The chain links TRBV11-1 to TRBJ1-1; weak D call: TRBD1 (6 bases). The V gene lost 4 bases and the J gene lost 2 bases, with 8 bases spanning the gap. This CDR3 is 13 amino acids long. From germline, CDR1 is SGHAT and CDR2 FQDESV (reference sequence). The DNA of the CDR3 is TGTGCCAGCAGCTCGGACAGCAACACTGAAGCTTTCTTT. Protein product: CASSSDSNTEAFF.

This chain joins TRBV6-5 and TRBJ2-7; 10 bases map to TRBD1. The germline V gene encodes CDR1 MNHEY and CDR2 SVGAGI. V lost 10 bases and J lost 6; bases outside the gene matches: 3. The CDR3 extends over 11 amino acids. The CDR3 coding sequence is TGTGCCACAGGACAGGGGGGCGAGCAGTACTTC. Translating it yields CATGQGGEQYF.

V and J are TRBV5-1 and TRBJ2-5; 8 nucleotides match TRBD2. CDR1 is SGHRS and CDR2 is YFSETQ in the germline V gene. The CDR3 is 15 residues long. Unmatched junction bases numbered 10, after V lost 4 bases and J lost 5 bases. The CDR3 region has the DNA TGCGCCAGCAGCCCTTTAGCGGGGCTGCTGGAGACCCAGTACTTC. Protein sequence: CASSPLAGLLETQYF.

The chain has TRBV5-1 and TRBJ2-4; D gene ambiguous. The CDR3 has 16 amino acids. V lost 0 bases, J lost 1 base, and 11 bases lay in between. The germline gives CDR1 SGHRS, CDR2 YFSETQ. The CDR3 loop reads CASSLGPEPAKNIQYF. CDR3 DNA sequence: TGCGCCAGCAGCTTGGGGCCAGAACCGGCCAAAAACATTCAGTACTTC. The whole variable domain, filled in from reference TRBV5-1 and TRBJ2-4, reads KAGVTQTPRYLIKTRGQQVTLSCSPISGHRSVSWYQQTPGQGLQFLFEYFSETQRNKGNFPGRFSGRQFSNSRSEMNVSTLELGDSALYLCASSLGPEPAKNIQYFGAGTRLSVL.

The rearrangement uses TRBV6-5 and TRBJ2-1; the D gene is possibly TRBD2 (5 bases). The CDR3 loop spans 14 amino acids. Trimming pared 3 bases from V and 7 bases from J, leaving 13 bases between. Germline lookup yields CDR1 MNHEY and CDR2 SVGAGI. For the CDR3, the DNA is TGTGCCAGCAGTTATTTCGGGGAAGTAAATGAGCAGTTCTTC. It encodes CASSYFGEVNEQFF.

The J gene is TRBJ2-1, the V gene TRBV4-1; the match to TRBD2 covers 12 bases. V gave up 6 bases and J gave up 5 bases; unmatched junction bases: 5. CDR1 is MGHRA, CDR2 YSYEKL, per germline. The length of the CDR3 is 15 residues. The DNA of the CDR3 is TGCGCCAGCAGGGAGGGACTAGCGGGCAACAATGAGCAGTTCTTC. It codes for CASREGLAGNNEQFF.

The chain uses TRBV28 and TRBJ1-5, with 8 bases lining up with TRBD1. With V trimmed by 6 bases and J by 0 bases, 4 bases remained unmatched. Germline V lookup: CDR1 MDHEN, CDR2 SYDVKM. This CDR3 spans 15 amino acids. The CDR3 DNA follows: TGTGCCAGCAGAAGACAGGGGAATAGCAATCAGCCCCAGCATTTT. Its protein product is CASRRQGNSNQPQHF.

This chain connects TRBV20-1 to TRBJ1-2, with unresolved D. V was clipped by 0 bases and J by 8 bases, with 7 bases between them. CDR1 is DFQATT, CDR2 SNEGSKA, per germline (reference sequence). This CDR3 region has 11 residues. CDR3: CSARELVGYTF. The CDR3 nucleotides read TGCAGTGCTAGAGAACTTGTAGGCTACACCTTC.